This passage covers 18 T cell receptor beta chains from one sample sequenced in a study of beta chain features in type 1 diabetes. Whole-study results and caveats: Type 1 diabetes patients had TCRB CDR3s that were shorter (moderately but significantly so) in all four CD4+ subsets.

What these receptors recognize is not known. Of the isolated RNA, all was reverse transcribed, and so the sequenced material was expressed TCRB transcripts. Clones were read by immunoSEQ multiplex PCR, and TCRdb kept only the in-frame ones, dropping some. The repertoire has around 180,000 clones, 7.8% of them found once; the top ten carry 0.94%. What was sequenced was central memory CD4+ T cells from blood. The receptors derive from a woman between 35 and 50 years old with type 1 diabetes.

CDR3 bases: TGTGCCAGCAGTTCTCAGGGGACCTACACTGAAGCTTTCTTT. Translated: CASSSQGTYTEAFF. The J gene is TRBJ1-1, the V gene TRBV7-2; perhaps TRBD1 as D (6 bases). Germline lookup yields CDR1 SGHTA and CDR2 FQGNSA. Between the trimmed V and J ends, which lost 6 bases and 3 bases, there was a span of 14 bases. The CDR3 is made up of 14 amino acids. The full variable domain, in which reference TRBV7-2 and TRBJ1-1 provide the parts outside the CDR3, is GAGVSQSPSNKVTEKGKDVELRCDPISGHTALYWYRQSLGQGLEFLIYFQGNSAPDKSGLPSDRFSAERTGGSVSTLTIQRTQQEDSAVYLCASSSQGTYTEAFFGQGTRLTVV.

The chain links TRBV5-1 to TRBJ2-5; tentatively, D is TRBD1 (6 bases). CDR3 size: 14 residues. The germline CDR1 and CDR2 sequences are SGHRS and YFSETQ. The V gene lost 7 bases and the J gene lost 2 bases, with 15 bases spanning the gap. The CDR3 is CASGLQGIQETQYF. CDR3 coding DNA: TGCGCCAGCGGCCTACAGGGAATTCAAGAGACCCAGTACTTC.

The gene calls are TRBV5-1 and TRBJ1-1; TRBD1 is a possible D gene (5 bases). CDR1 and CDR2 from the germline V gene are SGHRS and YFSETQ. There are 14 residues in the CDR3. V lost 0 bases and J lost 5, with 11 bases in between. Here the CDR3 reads CASSLAKGRTEAFF. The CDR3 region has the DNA TGCGCCAGCAGCTTGGCCAAGGGGCGGACTGAAGCTTTCTTT.

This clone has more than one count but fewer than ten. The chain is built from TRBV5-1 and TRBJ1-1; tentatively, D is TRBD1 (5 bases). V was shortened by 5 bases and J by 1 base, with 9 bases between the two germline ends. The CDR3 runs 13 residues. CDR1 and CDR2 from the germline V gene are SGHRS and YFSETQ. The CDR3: CASSGHPNTEAFF. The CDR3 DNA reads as TGCGCCAGCAGTGGACACCCGAACACTGAAGCTTTCTTT.

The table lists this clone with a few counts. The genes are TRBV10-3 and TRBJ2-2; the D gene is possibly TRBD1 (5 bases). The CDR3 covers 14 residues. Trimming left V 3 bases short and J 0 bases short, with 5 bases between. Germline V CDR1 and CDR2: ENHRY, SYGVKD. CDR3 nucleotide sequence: TGTGCCATCAGTGAAGGGGCGAACACCGGGGAGCTGTTTTTT. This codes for CAISEGANTGELFF.

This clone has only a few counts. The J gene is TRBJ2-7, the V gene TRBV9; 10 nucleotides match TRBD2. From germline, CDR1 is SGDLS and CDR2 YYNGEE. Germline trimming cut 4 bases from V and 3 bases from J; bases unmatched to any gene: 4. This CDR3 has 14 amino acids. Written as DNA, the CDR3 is TGTGCCAGCAGCCCCCGGACTAGCGGCTACGAGCAGTACTTC. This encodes CASSPRTSGYEQYF.

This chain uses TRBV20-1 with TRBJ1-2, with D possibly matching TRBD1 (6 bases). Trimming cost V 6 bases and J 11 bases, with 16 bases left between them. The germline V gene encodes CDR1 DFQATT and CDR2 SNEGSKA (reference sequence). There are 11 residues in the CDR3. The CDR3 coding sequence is TGCAGTGCCCAGAGGACAGATCTTTACACCTTC. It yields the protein CSAQRTDLYTF.

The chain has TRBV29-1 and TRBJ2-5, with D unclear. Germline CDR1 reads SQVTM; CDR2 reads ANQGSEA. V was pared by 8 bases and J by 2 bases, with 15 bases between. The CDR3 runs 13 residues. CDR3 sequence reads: CSSRRVRQETQYF. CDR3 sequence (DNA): TGCAGCTCCCGCCGGGTGAGGCAAGAGACCCAGTACTTC.

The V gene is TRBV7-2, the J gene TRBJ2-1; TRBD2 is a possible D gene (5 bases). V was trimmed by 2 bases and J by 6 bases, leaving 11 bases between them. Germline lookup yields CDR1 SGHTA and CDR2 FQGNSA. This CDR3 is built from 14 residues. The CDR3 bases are TGTGCCAGCAGCTTATTTCTCCGGGGCAATGAGCAGTTCTTC. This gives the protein CASSLFLRGNEQFF.

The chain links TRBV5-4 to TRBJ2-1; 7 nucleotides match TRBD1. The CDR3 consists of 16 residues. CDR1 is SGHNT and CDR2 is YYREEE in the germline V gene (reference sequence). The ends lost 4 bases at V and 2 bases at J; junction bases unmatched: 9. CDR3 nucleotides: TGTGCCAGCAGCACCCGGACAGGTGCGCCCTACAATGAGCAGTTCTTC. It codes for CASSTRTGAPYNEQFF.

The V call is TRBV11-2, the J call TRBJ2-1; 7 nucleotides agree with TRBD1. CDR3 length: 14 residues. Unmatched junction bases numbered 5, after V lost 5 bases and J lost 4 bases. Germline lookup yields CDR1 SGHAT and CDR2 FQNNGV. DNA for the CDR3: TGTGCCAGCAGCCCTCCGGGACAGTACAATGAGCAGTTCTTC. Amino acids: CASSPPGQYNEQFF.

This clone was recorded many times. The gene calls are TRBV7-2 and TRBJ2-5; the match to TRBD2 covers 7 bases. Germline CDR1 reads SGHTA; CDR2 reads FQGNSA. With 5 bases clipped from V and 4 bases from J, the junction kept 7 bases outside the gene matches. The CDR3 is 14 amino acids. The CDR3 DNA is TGTGCCAGCAGCAGGGGCACGGGGGGAGAGACCCAGTACTTC. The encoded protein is CASSRGTGGETQYF.

CDR3 residues: CASSSQGMETQYF. The CDR3 DNA reads TGTGCCAGCAGTTCACAGGGAATGGAGACCCAGTACTTC. V gene TRBV6-5 combines with J gene TRBJ2-5; TRBD1 is a possible D gene (6 bases). The CDR3 is 13 residues long. V was cut by 4 bases and J by 5 bases, with 11 bases left in between. CDR1 and CDR2 (germline): MNHEY, SVGAGI.

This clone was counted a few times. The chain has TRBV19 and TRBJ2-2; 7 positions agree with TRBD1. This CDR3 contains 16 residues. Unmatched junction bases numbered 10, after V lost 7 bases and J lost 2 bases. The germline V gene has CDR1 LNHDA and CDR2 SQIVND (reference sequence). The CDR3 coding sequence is TGTGCCAGTATTCCCGAGGGACAGATAAACACCGGGGAGCTGTTTTTT. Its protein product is CASIPEGQINTGELFF. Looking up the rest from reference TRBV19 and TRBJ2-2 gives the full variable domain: DGGITQSPKYLFRKEGQNVTLSCEQNLNHDAMYWYRQDPGQGLRLIYYSQIVNDFQKGDIAEGYSVSREKKESFPLTVTSAQKNPTAFYLCASIPEGQINTGELFFGEGSRLTVL.

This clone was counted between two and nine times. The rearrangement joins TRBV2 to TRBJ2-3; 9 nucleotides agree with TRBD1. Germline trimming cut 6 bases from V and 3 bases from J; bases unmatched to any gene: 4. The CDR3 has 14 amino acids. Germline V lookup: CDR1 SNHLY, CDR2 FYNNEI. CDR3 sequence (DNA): TGTGCCAGCAGCTCCGGACAGGGGACAGATACGCAGTATTTT. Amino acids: CASSSGQGTDTQYF.

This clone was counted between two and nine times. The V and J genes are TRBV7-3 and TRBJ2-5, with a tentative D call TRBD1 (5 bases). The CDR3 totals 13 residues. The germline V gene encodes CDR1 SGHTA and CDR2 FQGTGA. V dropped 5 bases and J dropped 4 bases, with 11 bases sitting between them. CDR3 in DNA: TGTGCCAGCAGCCCCGCTAGGGGAGAGACCCAGTACTTC. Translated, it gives CASSPARGETQYF.

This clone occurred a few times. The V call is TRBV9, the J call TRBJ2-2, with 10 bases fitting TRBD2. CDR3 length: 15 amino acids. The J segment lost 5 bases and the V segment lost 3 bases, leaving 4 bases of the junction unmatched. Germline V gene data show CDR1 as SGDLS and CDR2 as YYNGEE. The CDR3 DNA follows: TGTGCCAGCAGCGGGCTAGCGGGAGTTACCGGGGAGCTGTTTTTT. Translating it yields CASSGLAGVTGELFF.

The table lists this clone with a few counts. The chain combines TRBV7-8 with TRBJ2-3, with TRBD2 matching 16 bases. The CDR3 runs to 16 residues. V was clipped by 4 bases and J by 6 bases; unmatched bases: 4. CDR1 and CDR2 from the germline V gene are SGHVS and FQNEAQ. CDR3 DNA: TGTGCCAGCAGCTCGGGACTAGCGGGAGGGATGGATACGCAGTATTTT. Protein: CASSSGLAGGMDTQYF.